The clone carrying this T cell receptor beta chain was seen only a few times. The sample originates from a study of identical twins. TCRdb recomputed calls from the 5' RACE reads with MiXCR, one row per CDR3 protein. The profile shows some 1,700,000 distinct CDR3 sequences, roughly a third of them singletons. The sample taken for sequencing was cord blood. The receptor was derived from a newborn girl in good health.

Here the CDR3 DNA reads TGTGCCAGCAGCCAAGTCCCCGACAGGGAATCTTACTCTGGGGCCAACGTCCTGACTTTC. As protein: CASSQVPDRESYSGANVLTF. The chain recombines TRBV14 with TRBJ2-6; 7 bases align to TRBD1. Unmatched junction bases numbered 12, after V lost 1 base and J lost 0 bases. Germline CDR1 and CDR2: SGHDN and FVKESK. There are 20 residues in the CDR3.